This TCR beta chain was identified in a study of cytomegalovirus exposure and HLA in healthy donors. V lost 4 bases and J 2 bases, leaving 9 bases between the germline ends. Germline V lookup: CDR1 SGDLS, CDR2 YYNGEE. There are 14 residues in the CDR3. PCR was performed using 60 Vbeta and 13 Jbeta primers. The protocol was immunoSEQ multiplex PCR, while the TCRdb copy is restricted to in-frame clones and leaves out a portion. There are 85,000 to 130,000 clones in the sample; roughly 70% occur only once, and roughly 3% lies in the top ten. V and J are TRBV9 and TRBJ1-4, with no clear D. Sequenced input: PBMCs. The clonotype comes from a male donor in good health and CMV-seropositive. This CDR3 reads CASSRVATNEKLFF. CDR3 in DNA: TGTGCCAGCAGCCGCGTCGCCACTAATGAAAAACTGTTTTTT.